The T cell receptor beta chain under discussion was sequenced for a study of control samples from healthy donors and cancer patients (dated by TCRdb to 2018 to 2021). This clone showed up just once. This receptor's antigen is unknown. The input lacks base qualities; no much larger clone sits a single base away. For CDR1 and CDR2, the germline V gene (reference sequence) lists SEHNR and FQNEAQ. Trimming at the junction amounts to 4 bases on V and 8 bases on J, and the germline ends lie 8 bases apart. The CDR3 spans 12 residues, from the cysteine through the phenylalanine. The CDR3 DNA has 36 bases and is translated from base 1. To prepare the library, the immunoSEQ multiplex PCR assay was applied. The source is immuneACCESS, and TCRdb retained only in-frame sequences with V and J called. Part of the clones is not carried over; for the studies checked, unresolved V genes explain less than half of this, and the remainder is unexplained. The sample has over 150,000 clones on record, approximately 94% of them singletons. Of the sample, 1.1% to 1.5% falls within the top ten clones.

The chain links TRBV7-9 with TRBJ1-4, with an unclear D gene assignment. Sequencing was done on a sample of blood. The sequence came from a woman younger than 30 in good health. The CDR3 reads as follows: CASSSNREKLFF. The sequenced DNA is TGTGCCAGCAGCTCAAATCGGGAAAAACTGTTTTTT.